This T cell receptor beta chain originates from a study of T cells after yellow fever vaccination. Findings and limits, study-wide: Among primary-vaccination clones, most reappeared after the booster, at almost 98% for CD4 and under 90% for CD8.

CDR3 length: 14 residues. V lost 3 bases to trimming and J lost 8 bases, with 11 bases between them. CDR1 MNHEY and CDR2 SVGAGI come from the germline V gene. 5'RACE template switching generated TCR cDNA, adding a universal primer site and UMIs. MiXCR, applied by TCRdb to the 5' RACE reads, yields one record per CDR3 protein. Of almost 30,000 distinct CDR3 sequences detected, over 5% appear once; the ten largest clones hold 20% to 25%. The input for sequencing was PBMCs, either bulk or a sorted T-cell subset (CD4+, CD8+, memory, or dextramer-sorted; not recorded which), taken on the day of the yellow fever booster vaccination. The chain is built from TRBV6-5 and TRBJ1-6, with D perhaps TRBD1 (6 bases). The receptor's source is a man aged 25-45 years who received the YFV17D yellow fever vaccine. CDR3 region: CASSYGGGDSPLHF. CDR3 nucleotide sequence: TGTGCCAGCAGTTATGGAGGGGGAGATTCACCCCTCCACTTT.